Below, 10 T cell receptor beta chains from the same sample are listed, as sequenced in a study of naive and memory T cell subsets. The SP2 primer and nested alpha and beta constant region primers amplified ligated cDNA in four rounds. TCRdb independently ran MiXCR on the UMI-ligation and nested PCR reads; one entry per CDR3 protein. The sample includes over 11,000 distinct CDR3 sequences, about 5.5% of them seen just once. As for treatment: skin biopsy from PPD injection site in Mantoux-positive individual. TCR cDNA received a 3' ligated oligonucleotide that carried a UMI. The source was skin, collected from a tuberculin skin test site. The origin of the receptors is an adult in good health.

This clonotype occurred many times. J is TRBJ2-3 and V is TRBV9; D is unclear. Germline V gene lookup returns CDR1 SGDLS and CDR2 YYNGEE. The V and J ends lost 3 bases and 2 bases respectively, with 7 bases between them. The CDR3 is 13 amino acids. In DNA, the CDR3 is TGTGCCAGCAGCGGGGTCCTCACAGATACGCAGTATTTT. Translating it yields CASSGVLTDTQYF.

This clonotype was detected many times. The chain employs TRBV5-8 and TRBJ2-7; 7 nucleotides line up with TRBD1. The V gene's germline CDR1 is SGHTS and CDR2 YDEGEE. The V segment lost 4 bases and the J segment 2 bases; nucleotides outside the gene matches: 12. This CDR3 contains 16 residues. The CDR3 region is CASSKGTALRAYEQYF. The CDR3 DNA sequence: TGTGCCAGCAGCAAAGGGACAGCCCTTCGGGCCTACGAGCAGTACTTC.

This clonotype was picked up many times. V and J are TRBV20-1 and TRBJ2-5, with D uncertain. Looked up from germline, CDR1 is DFQATT and CDR2 is SNEGSKA (reference sequence). Trimming removed 6 bases from V and 9 bases from J, with 23 bases in between. The CDR3 totals 14 residues. CDR3 nucleotides: TGCAGTGCCACCGTCGAGCTAGGAAGAAGGGCCCAGTACTTC. It codes for CSATVELGRRAQYF.

The chain employs TRBV2 and TRBJ1-5; 7 bases line up with TRBD1. Germline CDR1 is SNHLY and CDR2 is FYNNEI. The ends lost 4 bases at V and 3 bases at J; junction bases unmatched: 6. The CDR3 length is 15 residues. CDR3 protein: CASSVAGQLNQPQHF. The CDR3 nucleotides read TGTGCCAGCAGTGTGGCGGGACAGCTCAATCAGCCCCAGCATTTT.

This clonotype is medium-sized by share. CDR3 DNA sequence: TGTGCCAGCACCACTCGGACAGGGTTGAGTGAGCAGTACTTC. Its protein is CASTTRTGLSEQYF. J is TRBJ2-7 and V is TRBV7-9, with 8 positions matching TRBD1. Trimming at V came to 7 bases and at J to 7 bases, leaving 12 bases not matched to a gene. The CDR3 loop spans 14 amino acids. From germline, CDR1 is SEHNR and CDR2 FQNEAQ (reference sequence).

This clonotype appeared a few times. This chain connects TRBV2 to TRBJ2-3; no clear D. The CDR3 extends over 15 amino acids. The V end was cut by 7 bases, the J end by 0 bases, with 14 bases between. Germline V gene lookup returns CDR1 SNHLY and CDR2 FYNNEI. CDR3 loop: CASKRSTLSTDTQYF. The CDR3 DNA follows: TGTGCCAGCAAGCGAAGTACCCTGAGCACAGATACGCAGTATTTT.

This clonotype is medium-sized by share. The chain uses TRBV4-1 and TRBJ2-1, with D tentatively TRBD1 or TRBD2 (5 bases each). V lost 7 bases and J lost 5, with 12 bases in between. CDR1 is MGHRA, CDR2 YSYEKL, per germline. The CDR3 runs 13 residues. CDR3 DNA: TGCGCCAGCACCGGGACGGTGGACAATGAGCAGTTCTTC. This sequence encodes CASTGTVDNEQFF.

V and J are TRBV19 and TRBJ1-2, with D unresolved. CDR1 is LNHDA and CDR2 is SQIVND in the germline V gene (reference sequence). The V end was cut by 7 bases, the J end by 4 bases, with 19 bases between. CDR3 length equals 15 residues. Here the CDR3 reads CASTPRVGNLYGYTF. The CDR3 bases are TGTGCCAGTACCCCAAGGGTGGGGAACCTCTATGGCTACACCTTC.

This clonotype was counted many times. The V call is TRBV12-5, the J call TRBJ2-2; 12 bases are shared with TRBD2. This CDR3 comprises 15 residues. Germline CDR1 is LGHNT and CDR2 is FRNRAP. V lost 7 bases, J lost 6 bases, and 6 bases stayed unmatched. In DNA form, the CDR3 reads TGTGCTAGTGCGGTTGCTAGCGGGGGGGCCGGGGAGCTGTTTTTT. Its protein product is CASAVASGGAGELFF.

This clonotype appeared many times. The gene calls are TRBV6-6 and TRBJ2-7, with D possibly matching TRBD1 (5 bases). In germline, CDR1 is MNHNY, CDR2 SVGAGI (reference sequence). The CDR3 loop spans 13 amino acids. With 4 bases removed from V and 3 bases from J, the gap between germline ends came to 10 bases. The CDR3 protein is CASSLGAYYEQYF. In DNA, the CDR3 is TGTGCCAGCAGTTTAGGGGCCTACTACGAGCAGTACTTC.